This T cell receptor (beta chain) was captured by sequencing in a study of CD8 T cells in ankylosing spondylitis. Notes on the study in general: Significant enrichment of disease-linked clones was reported in matched ankylosing spondylitis synovial fluid. There was a TCR beta motif, made of roughly eight highly homologous variants, that appeared characteristic of ankylosing spondylitis blood. A number of the motif variants had already been described in reactive arthritis synovial fluid and blood.

On this clonotype itself: Antigen unknown.

The CDR3 is made up of 15 amino acids. Per germline, CDR1 LNHDA and CDR2 SQIVND (reference sequence). Researchers built TCR beta libraries using quantitative 5'-RACE with molecular barcodes. TCRdb ran MiXCR on the 5' RACE reads and lists one entry per CDR3 protein. Among about 540,000 distinct CDR3 sequences listed, about 13% were seen once. V and J are TRBV19 and TRBJ2-6; the D gene could be TRBD1 or TRBD2 (6 bases each). Sequences were obtained from blood, either unsorted or a sorted T cell fraction (not recorded which). This clonotype was sampled from a male donor with ankylosing spondylitis. The CDR3 spells CACGGRVTGANVLTF. CDR3 nucleotides: TGTGCTTGTGGGGGGCGAGTTACTGGGGCCAACGTCCTGACTTTC.